The rows below give T cell receptor beta chains drawn from one sample of a study of blood T cell repertoires in COVID-19. Assay: immunoSEQ multiplex PCR; the TCRdb copy retains only in-frame clones and omits some. The repertoire includes 180,000 or so clones, approximately 83% of them detected once, and roughly 3.5% sits in the top ten. Sample: peripheral blood. These receptors all come from a man aged 55-75 years with acute or convalescent COVID-19. CDR3s include the opening cysteine and the closing phenylalanine or tryptophan. Each record gives: J gene, D gene, clone size, V gene, CDR3 protein, CDR3 DNA. The D gene is left open where the match is weak. Clone size is given for some rows only: seen once, a few or many times, or a class if the clone is expanded.

J: TRBJ2-7; D: TRBD1; size: NA; V: TRBV19; CDR3: CASSRADRVGREQYF; DNA: TGTGCCAGTAGTAGGGCGGACAGGGTAGGTCGCGAGCAGTACTTC
J: TRBJ1-3; D: TRBD1; size: NA; V: TRBV5-8; CDR3: CASSLRDRGSSGNTIYF; DNA: TGTGCCAGCAGCCTGCGGGACAGGGGTAGCTCTGGAAACACCATATATTTT
J: TRBJ1-4; D: NA; size: NA; V: TRBV19; CDR3: CASSATLPREANEKLFF; DNA: TGTGCCAGTAGTGCAACGCTACCGCGAGAGGCTAATGAAAAACTGTTTTTT
J: TRBJ2-2; D: TRBD2; size: NA; V: TRBV19; CDR3: CASGQREWGTGELFF; DNA: TGTGCCAGCGGACAGCGGGAGTGGGGCACCGGGGAGCTGTTTTTT
J: TRBJ2-1; D: TRBD2; size: NA; V: TRBV28; CDR3: CASYVTSADEQFF; DNA: TGTGCCAGCTACGTGACTAGCGCGGATGAGCAGTTCTTC
J: TRBJ2-1; D: TRBD1; size: NA; V: TRBV11-2; CDR3: CASSRQGYEQFF; DNA: TGTGCCAGCAGCCGACAGGGATATGAGCAGTTCTTC
J: TRBJ1-1; D: NA; size: once; V: TRBV14; CDR3: CASSQDLQGPMAGKAFF; DNA: TGTGCCAGCAGCCAAGATCTCCAGGGGCCTATGGCGGGTAAAGCTTTCTTT
J: TRBJ2-3; D: TRBD1; size: NA; V: TRBV19; CDR3: CASSTGQGGDTQYF; DNA: TGTGCCAGTAGTACGGGACAGGGAGGAGATACGCAGTATTTT
J: TRBJ2-3; D: TRBD1; size: NA; V: TRBV6-6; CDR3: CASSYDRGQGDTQYF; DNA: TGTGCCAGCAGTTACGACAGGGGGCAAGGAGATACGCAGTATTTT
J: TRBJ1-6; D: TRBD1; size: NA; V: TRBV28; CDR3: CASSKTGFGSPLHF; DNA: TGTGCCAGCAGTAAGACAGGGTTCGGGTCACCCCTCCACTTT
J: TRBJ1-4; D: NA; size: NA; V: TRBV9; CDR3: CASSVASAGGEKLFF; DNA: TGTGCCAGCAGCGTAGCATCCGCCGGGGGTGAAAAACTGTTTTTT
J: TRBJ1-1; D: NA; size: NA; V: TRBV9; CDR3: CASSVGGPSLGGTEAFF; DNA: TGTGCCAGCAGCGTAGGCGGACCCAGCCTGGGAGGCACTGAAGCTTTCTTT
J: TRBJ1-1; D: NA; size: NA; V: TRBV9; CDR3: CASSVATRGGTEAFF; DNA: TGTGCCAGCAGCGTAGCTACGAGGGGGGGAACTGAAGCTTTCTTT
J: TRBJ2-1; D: TRBD2; size: once; V: TRBV3-1/TRBV3-2; CDR3: CASRQVAGGSYEQFF; DNA: TGTGCCAGCAGGCAGGTGGCGGGAGGCTCCTATGAGCAGTTCTTC
J: TRBJ2-5; D: TRBD1; size: NA; V: TRBV9; CDR3: CASSVGQGQETQYF; DNA: TGTGCCAGCAGCGTCGGACAGGGCCAAGAGACCCAGTACTTC
J: TRBJ2-1; D: TRBD1; size: few; V: TRBV6-1; CDR3: CASSGKDRRRGRIPHEQFF; DNA: TGTGCCAGCAGTGGAAAAGATCGACGCAGGGGGCGTATCCCCCATGAGCAGTTCTTC
J: TRBJ2-6; D: NA; size: NA; V: TRBV19; CDR3: CASSQQSSGANVLTF; DNA: TGTGCCAGTAGTCAACAGAGCTCTGGGGCCAACGTCCTGACTTTC
J: TRBJ1-3; D: NA; size: NA; V: TRBV27; CDR3: CASSLSPGLSSSGNTIYF; DNA: TGTGCCAGCAGTTTATCGCCAGGGCTTTCAAGCTCTGGAAACACCATATATTTT
J: TRBJ1-5; D: TRBD1; size: NA; V: TRBV10-1; CDR3: CASSDRDRGLSNQPQHF; DNA: TGCGCCAGCAGTGACCGGGACAGGGGGCTAAGCAATCAGCCCCAGCATTTT
J: TRBJ1-4; D: TRBD1; size: NA; V: TRBV6-1; CDR3: CASSENRGLEKLFF; DNA: TGTGCCAGCAGTGAAAACAGGGGGCTTGAAAAACTGTTTTTT
J: TRBJ1-2; D: NA; size: NA; V: TRBV5-1; CDR3: CASSLTANYGYTF; DNA: TGCGCCAGCAGCCTGACAGCTAACTATGGCTACACCTTC
J: TRBJ1-6; D: TRBD1; size: NA; V: TRBV5-1; CDR3: CASSQTGDNSPLHF; DNA: TGCGCCAGCAGCCAGACAGGGGATAATTCACCCCTCCACTTT